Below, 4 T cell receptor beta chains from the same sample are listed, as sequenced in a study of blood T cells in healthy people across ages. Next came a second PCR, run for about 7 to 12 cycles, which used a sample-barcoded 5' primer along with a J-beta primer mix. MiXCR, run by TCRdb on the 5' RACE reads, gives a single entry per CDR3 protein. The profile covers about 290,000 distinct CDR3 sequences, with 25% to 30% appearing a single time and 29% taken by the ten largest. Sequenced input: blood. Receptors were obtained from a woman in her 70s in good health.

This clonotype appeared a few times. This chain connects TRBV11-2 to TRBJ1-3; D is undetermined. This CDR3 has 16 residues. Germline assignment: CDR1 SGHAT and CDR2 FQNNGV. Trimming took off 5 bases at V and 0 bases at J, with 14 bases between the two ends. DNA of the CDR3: TGTGCCAGCAGCGTTTGGACTGATAGCTCTGGAAACACCATATATTTT. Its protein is CASSVWTDSSGNTIYF.

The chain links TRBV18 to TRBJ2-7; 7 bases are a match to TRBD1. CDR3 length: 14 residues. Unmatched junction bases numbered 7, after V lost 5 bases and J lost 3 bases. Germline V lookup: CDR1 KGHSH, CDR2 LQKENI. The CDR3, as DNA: TGTGCCAGCTCAGACAGGGTGCAGATCTACGAGCAGTACTTC. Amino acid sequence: CASSDRVQIYEQYF.

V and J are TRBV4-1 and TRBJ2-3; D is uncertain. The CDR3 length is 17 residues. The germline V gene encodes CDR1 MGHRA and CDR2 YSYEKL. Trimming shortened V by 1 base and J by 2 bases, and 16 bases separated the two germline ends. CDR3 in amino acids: CASSQARTAVITDTQYF. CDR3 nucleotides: TGCGCCAGCAGCCAAGCTAGGACGGCAGTAATCACAGATACGCAGTATTTT.

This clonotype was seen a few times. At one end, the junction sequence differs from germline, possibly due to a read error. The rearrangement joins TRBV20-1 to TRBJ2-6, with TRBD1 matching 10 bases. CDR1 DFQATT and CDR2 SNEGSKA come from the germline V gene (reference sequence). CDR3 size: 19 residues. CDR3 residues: CSARVRDRGKASGANVLTF. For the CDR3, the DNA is TGCAGCGCTAGAGTTCGGGACAGGGGAAAAGCCTCTGGGGCCAACGTCCTGACTTTC.